One sample yielded the 19 T cell receptor beta chains listed below, sequenced in a study of neurological immune-mediated disorders. TCRdb processed the 5' RACE reads anew with MiXCR; each CDR3 protein has one entry. The table shows 55,000 to 75,000 distinct CDR3 sequences, with 2% to 2.5% occurring only once. Specimen: PBMCs. The receptors stem from a man over 45 with multiple sclerosis.

This clonotype has at least ten counts. The CDR3 region is CASSSRGYGTGELFF. The DNA of the CDR3 is TGTGCCAGCAGTTCCCGGGGCTATGGCACCGGGGAGCTGTTTTTT. The chain combines TRBV27 with TRBJ2-2; D is perhaps TRBD1 or TRBD2 (5 bases each). The germline V gene has CDR1 MNHEY and CDR2 SMNVEV (reference sequence). Trimming took off 4 bases at V and 4 bases at J, with 13 bases between the two ends. The CDR3 spans 15 residues.

This clonotype was found many times. The chain carries TRBV4-2 and TRBJ2-2; tentative D call: TRBD2 (6 bases). The germline V gene encodes CDR1 LGHNA and CDR2 YNFKEQ. The CDR3 consists of 16 residues. With 2 bases removed from V and 5 bases from J, the gap between germline ends came to 15 bases. CDR3 coding DNA: TGTGCCAGCAGCCAATGGCCCGCAGGGAGGACCGGGGAGCTGTTTTTT. This codes for CASSQWPAGRTGELFF.

This clonotype has ten or more counts. This chain joins TRBV7-2 and TRBJ2-7; the D gene could be TRBD1 or TRBD2 (6 bases each). The CDR3 is 17 amino acids. Germline V lookup: CDR1 SGHTA, CDR2 FQGNSA. The V gene lost 5 bases and the J gene lost 0 bases, with 20 bases spanning the gap. The chain's CDR3 is CASSPQPGGLSSYEQYF. CDR3 nucleotide sequence: TGTGCCAGCAGCCCCCAACCCGGGGGCCTGAGCTCCTACGAGCAGTACTTC.

This clonotype has a count of ten or more. The CDR3 DNA follows: TGTGCCAGCAGCCTAGGGGCTAGGGAGACCCAGTACTTC. Translation: CASSLGARETQYF. The chain carries TRBV3-1 and TRBJ2-5, with a tentative D call TRBD1 (5 bases). Trimming removed 4 bases at V and 5 bases at J, with 11 bases between. This CDR3 spans 13 amino acids. Germline assignment: CDR1 LGHDT and CDR2 YNNKEL (reference sequence).

This clonotype was detected ten times or more. The chain employs TRBV3-1 and TRBJ2-5, with 10 bases aligning to TRBD2. Germline CDR1 LGHDT, CDR2 YNNKEL (reference sequence). The CDR3 runs to 19 residues. Unmatched junction bases numbered 16, after V lost 4 bases and J lost 2 bases. CDR3 residues: CASSLTWVAGGLGQETQYF. In DNA form, the CDR3 reads TGTGCCAGCAGCCTGACCTGGGTAGCGGGGGGCCTTGGACAAGAGACCCAGTACTTC.

This chain links TRBV11-2 with TRBJ2-3, with no clear D. Trimming pared 5 bases from V and 7 bases from J, leaving 7 bases between. The CDR3 consists of 11 residues. Germline values: CDR1 SGHAT, CDR2 FQNNGV. CDR3 nucleotides: TGTGCCAGCAGCCAAAGCTATACGCAGTATTTT. Translation gives CASSQSYTQYF.

This clonotype has at least ten counts. The chain recombines TRBV20-1 with TRBJ1-4; TRBD1 agrees at 8 bases. Germline V gene lookup returns CDR1 DFQATT and CDR2 SNEGSKA (reference sequence). This CDR3 region has 14 residues. The V gene end was trimmed by 6 bases and the J gene end by 5 bases; junction bases not matched to a gene: 8. Written as DNA, the CDR3 is TGCAGTGCAATCGACAGGGGTGGAAATGAAAAACTGTTTTTT. This encodes CSAIDRGGNEKLFF.

This clonotype was found many times. The chain uses TRBV5-1 and TRBJ2-3, with 11 positions matching TRBD2. The CDR3 runs to 17 residues. The trim removed 5 bases at V and 7 bases at J, leaving 15 bases unmatched. Germline assignment: CDR1 SGHRS and CDR2 YFSETQ. This chain's CDR3 is CASRPDSLAGGIYTQYF. For the CDR3, the DNA is TGCGCCAGCAGACCGGATTCCCTAGCGGGGGGCATATATACGCAGTATTTT.

This clonotype was picked up many times. The J gene is TRBJ1-2, the V gene TRBV12-3 or TRBV12-4; D unresolved. V was clipped by 5 bases and J by 4 bases, with 17 bases between them. There are 15 residues in the CDR3. DNA of the CDR3: TGTGCCAGCAGTCCTTCCGACCGGCTGGGCTATGGCTACACCTTC. It is translated as CASSPSDRLGYGYTF.

This clonotype was seen many times. The rearrangement links TRBV7-2 to TRBJ2-7, with D uncertain. CDR1 is SGHTA and CDR2 is FQGNSA in the germline V gene. The length of the CDR3 is 14 residues. Trimming cost V 3 bases and J 0 bases, with 9 bases left between them. CDR3 sequence reads: CASSLIRSSYEQYF. The DNA for the CDR3 is TGTGCCAGCAGCTTGATCAGGAGCTCCTACGAGCAGTACTTC. Full variable domain (rest looked up from reference TRBV7-2 and TRBJ2-7): GAGVSQSPSNKVTEKGKDVELRCDPISGHTALYWYRQSLGQGLEFLIYFQGNSAPDKSGLPSDRFSAERTGGSVSTLTIQRTQQEDSAVYLCASSLIRSSYEQYFGPGTRLTVT.

The sample holds many counts of this clonotype. This rearrangement joins TRBV29-1 to TRBJ2-3; D is undetermined. This CDR3 comprises 12 residues. Germline CDR1 reads SQVTM; CDR2 reads ANQGSEA. The V end lost 5 bases, the J end lost 4 bases, and 10 bases lay between the germline ends. The CDR3 DNA reads TGCAGCGTTCCCCCAGTCGCAGATACGCAGTATTTT. Translated: CSVPPVADTQYF.

The table lists this clonotype with many counts. The gene calls are TRBV5-5 and TRBJ1-6; 8 bases match TRBD1. V trimming: 4 bases; J trimming: 10 bases; junction bases outside the gene matches: 7. This CDR3 is 14 amino acids long. CDR1 is SGHKS, CDR2 YYEKEE, per germline (reference sequence). The CDR3 DNA follows: TGTGCCAGCAGCCTAGGACAGGGAAAGTCACCCCTCCACTTT. Its protein product is CASSLGQGKSPLHF.

There are a few counts of this clonotype. The CDR3 DNA is TGTGCCAGCAGCCCTTGGGAAGCGGCAACCTCCTACGAGCAGTACTTC. This sequence encodes CASSPWEAATSYEQYF. The V call is TRBV9, the J call TRBJ2-7, with D perhaps TRBD2 (5 bases). Germline CDR1 SGDLS, CDR2 YYNGEE. V was clipped by 4 bases and J by 0 bases, with 17 bases between them. The length of the CDR3 is 16 residues. The entire variable domain, with the rest obtained from reference TRBV9 and TRBJ2-7, is as follows: DSGVTQTPKHLITATGQRVTLRCSPRSGDLSVYWYQQSLDQGLQFLIQYYNGEERAKGNILERFSAQQFPDLHSELNLSSLELGDSALYFCASSPWEAATSYEQYFGPGTRLTVT.

This clonotype came up many times. The V call is TRBV6-2 or TRBV6-3, the J call TRBJ2-5; perhaps TRBD2 as D (5 bases). This CDR3 comprises 15 residues. The V gene lost 0 bases and the J gene lost 4 bases, with 12 bases spanning the gap. Per the germline V gene, CDR1 is MNHEY and CDR2 is SVGEGT. CDR3 nucleotide sequence: TGTGCCAGCAGTTACTCGGCAATAAGCGGAGAGACCCAGTACTTC. It codes for CASSYSAISGETQYF.

Ten or more counts support this clonotype. The chain couples TRBV20-1 to TRBJ2-7; possible D gene TRBD2, 5 bases. CDR1 and CDR2 from the germline V gene are DFQATT and SNEGSKA (reference sequence). The V gene lost 0 bases and the J gene lost 0 bases, with 9 bases spanning the gap. The CDR3 covers 14 residues. This chain's CDR3 is CSARDLASSYEQYF. CDR3 DNA sequence: TGCAGTGCTAGAGATTTAGCGAGCTCCTACGAGCAGTACTTC.

This clonotype was found many times. The CDR3 DNA sequence: TGTGCCAGCAGCTTATTGGGAGGGGGGATGAACACTGAAGCTTTCTTT. Its translation: CASSLLGGGMNTEAFF. This chain uses TRBV7-6 with TRBJ1-1; a possible D gene is TRBD1 (6 bases). The germline CDR1 and CDR2 sequences are SGHVS and FNYEAQ. Trimming pared 2 bases from V and 0 bases from J, leaving 13 bases between. The CDR3 totals 16 residues.

This clonotype was recorded many times. This chain uses TRBV20-1 with TRBJ1-2, with 9 bases aligning to TRBD1. Germline assignment: CDR1 DFQATT and CDR2 SNEGSKA (reference sequence). The CDR3 covers 15 residues. With V trimmed by 0 bases and J by 7 bases, 9 bases remained unmatched. In nucleotides, the CDR3 is TGCAGTGCTAGAGACTTAAGGACAGGGGATCGTGGCTACACCTTC. Its translation: CSARDLRTGDRGYTF.

The table lists this clonotype with many counts. This chain connects TRBV7-2 to TRBJ2-4; 9 bases map to TRBD1. CDR1 is SGHTA, CDR2 FQGNSA, per germline. V lost 0 bases, J lost 3 bases, and 6 bases stayed unmatched. This CDR3 spans 17 amino acids. The CDR3 reads CASSLAQGQGVKNIQYF. As DNA, the CDR3 is TGTGCCAGCAGCTTAGCGCAGGGACAGGGAGTCAAAAACATTCAGTACTTC. The variable domain in full, with the rest retrieved from reference TRBV7-2 and TRBJ2-4, is GAGVSQSPSNKVTEKGKDVELRCDPISGHTALYWYRQSLGQGLEFLIYFQGNSAPDKSGLPSDRFSAERTGGSVSTLTIQRTQQEDSAVYLCASSLAQGQGVKNIQYFGAGTRLSVL.

This clonotype was seen at least ten times. V usage is TRBV5-6 and J usage is TRBJ1-6, with no clear D. V was trimmed by 1 base and J by 7 bases, leaving 9 bases between them. The CDR3 totals 14 residues. Germline lookup yields CDR1 SGHDT and CDR2 YYEEEE. The CDR3 region has the DNA TGTGCCAGCAGCTTGAGGTCAGAGAATTCACCCCTCCACTTT. The encoded protein is CASSLRSENSPLHF.